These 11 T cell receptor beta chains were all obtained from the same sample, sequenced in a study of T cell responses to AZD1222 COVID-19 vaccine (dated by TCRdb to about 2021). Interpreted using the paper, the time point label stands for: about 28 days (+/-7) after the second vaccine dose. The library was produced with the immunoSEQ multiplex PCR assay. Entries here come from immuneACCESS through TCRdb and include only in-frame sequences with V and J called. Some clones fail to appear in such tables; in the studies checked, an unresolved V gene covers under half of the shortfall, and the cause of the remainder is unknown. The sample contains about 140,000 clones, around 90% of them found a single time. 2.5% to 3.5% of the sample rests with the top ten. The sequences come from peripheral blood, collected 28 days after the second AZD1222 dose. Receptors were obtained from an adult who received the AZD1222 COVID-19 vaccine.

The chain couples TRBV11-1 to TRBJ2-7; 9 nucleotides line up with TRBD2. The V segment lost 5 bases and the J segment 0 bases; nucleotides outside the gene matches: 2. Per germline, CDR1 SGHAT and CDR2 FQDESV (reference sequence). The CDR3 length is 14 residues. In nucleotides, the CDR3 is TGTGCCAGCAGCCGTAGCGGGAGCTCCTACGAGCAGTACTTC. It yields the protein CASSRSGSSYEQYF.

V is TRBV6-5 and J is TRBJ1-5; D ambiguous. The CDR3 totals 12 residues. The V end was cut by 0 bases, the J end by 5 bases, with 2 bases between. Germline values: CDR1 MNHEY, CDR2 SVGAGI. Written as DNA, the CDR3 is TGTGCCAGCAGTTACTCTGATCAGCCCCAGCATTTT. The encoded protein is CASSYSDQPQHF.

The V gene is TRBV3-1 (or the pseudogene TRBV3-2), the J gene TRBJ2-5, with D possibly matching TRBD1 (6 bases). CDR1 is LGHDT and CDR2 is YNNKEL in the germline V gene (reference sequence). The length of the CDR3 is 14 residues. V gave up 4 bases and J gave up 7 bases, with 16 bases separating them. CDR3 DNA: TGTGCCAGCAGCCTCGACAGGTCTGCATGGACCCAGTACTTC. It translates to CASSLDRSAWTQYF.

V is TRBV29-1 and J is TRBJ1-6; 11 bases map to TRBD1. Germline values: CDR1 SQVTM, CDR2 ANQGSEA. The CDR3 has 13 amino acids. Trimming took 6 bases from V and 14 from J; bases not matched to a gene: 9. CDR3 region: CSVAGQGDSALHF. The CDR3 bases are TGCAGCGTGGCGGGACAGGGGGATTCGGCCCTCCACTTT.

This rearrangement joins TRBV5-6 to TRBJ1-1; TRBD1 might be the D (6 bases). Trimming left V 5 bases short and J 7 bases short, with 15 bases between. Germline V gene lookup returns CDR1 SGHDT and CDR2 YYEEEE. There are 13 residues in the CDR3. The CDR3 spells CASRPTGRGEAFF. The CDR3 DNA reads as TGTGCCAGCAGGCCTACAGGGAGAGGTGAAGCTTTCTTT.

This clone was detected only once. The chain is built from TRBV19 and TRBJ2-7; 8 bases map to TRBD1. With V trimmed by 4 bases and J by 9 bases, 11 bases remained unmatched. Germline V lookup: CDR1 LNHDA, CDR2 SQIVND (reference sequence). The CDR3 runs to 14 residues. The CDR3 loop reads CASSRQGPQRTQYF. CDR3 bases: TGTGCCAGTAGTAGACAGGGGCCTCAGCGTACGCAGTACTTC.

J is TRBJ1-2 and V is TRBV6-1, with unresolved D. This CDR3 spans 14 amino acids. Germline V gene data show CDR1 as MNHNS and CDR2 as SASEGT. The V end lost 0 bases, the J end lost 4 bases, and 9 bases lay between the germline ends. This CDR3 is CASSEAAALYGYTF. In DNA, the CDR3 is TGTGCCAGCAGTGAAGCAGCAGCTCTCTATGGCTACACCTTC.

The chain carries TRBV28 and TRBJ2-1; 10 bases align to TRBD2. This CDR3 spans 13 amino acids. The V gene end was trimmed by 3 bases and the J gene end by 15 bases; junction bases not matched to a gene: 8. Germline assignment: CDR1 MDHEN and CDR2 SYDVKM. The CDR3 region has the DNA TGTGCCAGCAGTTTGTCTGCAGCGGGAGGGCTGTTCTTC. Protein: CASSLSAAGGLFF.

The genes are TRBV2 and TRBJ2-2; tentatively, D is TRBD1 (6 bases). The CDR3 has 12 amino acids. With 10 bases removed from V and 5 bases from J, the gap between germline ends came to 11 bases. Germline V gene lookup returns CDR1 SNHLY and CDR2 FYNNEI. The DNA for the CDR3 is TGTGCCAACCGACAGGATACCGGGGAGCTGTTTTTT. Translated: CANRQDTGELFF.

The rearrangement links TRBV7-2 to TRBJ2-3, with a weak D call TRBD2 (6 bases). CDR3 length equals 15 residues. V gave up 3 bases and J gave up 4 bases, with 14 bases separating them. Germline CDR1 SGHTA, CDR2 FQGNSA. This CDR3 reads CASSLGGEAADTQYF. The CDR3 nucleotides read TGTGCCAGCAGCTTGGGCGGGGAGGCCGCAGATACGCAGTATTTT.

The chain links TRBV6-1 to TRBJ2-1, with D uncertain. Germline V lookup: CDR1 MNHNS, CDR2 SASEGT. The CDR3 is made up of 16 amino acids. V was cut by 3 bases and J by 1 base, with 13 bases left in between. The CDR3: CASSDPSVPSYNEQFF. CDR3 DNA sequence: TGTGCCAGCAGTGACCCCTCCGTACCTTCCTACAATGAGCAGTTCTTC.